The entry below gives a single TCR beta chain sequence along with its context. The identical CDR3 is also encoded by other nucleotide sequences in the sample. This specimen belongs to a study of cytomegalovirus exposure and HLA in healthy donors. Background on the study: Findings of an earlier analysis included some 120 million unique TCR beta sequences from 180 million or so T cells.

The PCR ran on 60 Vbeta and 13 Jbeta primers. Assay: immunoSEQ multiplex PCR; the TCRdb copy retains only in-frame clones and omits some. The sample shows about 140,000 clones, approximately 91% of them seen only once. Trimming stripped 1 base from V and 1 base from J, with 7 bases between. The germline gives CDR1 SGHRS, CDR2 YFSETQ. The CDR3 is 14 amino acids. The V call is TRBV5-1, the J call TRBJ2-3; D is possibly TRBD2 (5 bases). Sequencing was done on a sample of PBMCs. The sequence was collected from a woman in her forties in good health and CMV-seronegative. CDR3 sequence reads: CASSLLRGTDTQYF. CDR3 in DNA: TGCGCCAGCAGCTTGTTGAGGGGCACAGATACGCAGTATTTT. The entire variable domain, with the rest obtained from reference TRBV5-1 and TRBJ2-3, is as follows: KAGVTQTPRYLIKTRGQQVTLSCSPISGHRSVSWYQQTPGQGLQFLFEYFSETQRNKGNFPGRFSGRQFSNSRSEMNVSTLELGDSALYLCASSLLRGTDTQYFGPGTRLTVL.